This TCR beta chain was found in a study of control samples from healthy donors and cancer patients. This clone showed up just a few times. The CDR3 has 11 residues. Trimming stripped 6 bases from V and 11 bases from J, with 14 bases between. Per germline, CDR1 SGHTS and CDR2 YDEGEE. Using immunoSEQ multiplex PCR, the repertoire was profiled, and TCRdb retains in-frame clones only, with some absent. The sample yields 150,000 to 200,000 clones, approximately 90% seen once. This receptor was obtained from a man younger than 45 in good health. Material: blood. The chain uses TRBV5-8 and TRBJ1-1; D is ambiguous. CDR3 sequence: CASTGYANAFF. The CDR3 region has the DNA TGTGCCAGCACGGGCTATGCGAACGCTTTCTTT.